The 12 T cell receptor beta chains listed next were all sequenced from one sample in a study of blood T cell repertoires in COVID-19. TCRdb's copy holds only in-frame clones and misses some; the assay was immunoSEQ multiplex PCR. The table shows around 180,000 clones, with approximately 90% occurring only once. The specimen sequenced was peripheral blood. All receptors come from an older man with active or convalescent COVID-19.

The rearrangement uses TRBV7-2 and TRBJ2-1, with 10 bases that match TRBD2. Per the germline V gene, CDR1 is SGHTA and CDR2 is FQGNSA. J gave up 8 bases and V 0 bases, and 7 bases lay outside the gene matches. This CDR3 has 16 amino acids. CDR3: CASSLAWASGSYEQFF. CDR3 in DNA: TGTGCCAGCAGCTTAGCGTGGGCTAGCGGGAGTTATGAGCAGTTCTTC.

This chain connects TRBV19 to TRBJ1-1; 8 positions agree with TRBD1. This CDR3 comprises 15 residues. The germline V gene has CDR1 LNHDA and CDR2 SQIVND (reference sequence). The V and J ends lost 8 bases and 4 bases, in that order; junction bases with no gene match: 12. In nucleotides, the CDR3 is TGTGCCAGTGCGATATCGACAGGGGTTGGCACTGAAGCTTTCTTT. Its translation: CASAISTGVGTEAFF.

The chain combines TRBV6-2 or TRBV6-3 with TRBJ1-1; 7 nucleotides agree with TRBD1. Per the germline V gene, CDR1 is MNHEY and CDR2 is SVGEGT. The CDR3 sequence is 17 residues long. With 2 bases clipped from V and 0 bases from J, the junction kept 9 bases outside the gene matches. This CDR3 is CASSYPTGQGMNTEAFF. Here the CDR3 DNA reads TGTGCCAGCAGTTACCCGACAGGGCAAGGCATGAACACTGAAGCTTTCTTT.

This clone has only one observation. The chain couples TRBV27 to TRBJ2-1; 10 nucleotides line up with TRBD2. CDR3 length equals 18 residues. From germline, CDR1 is MNHEY and CDR2 SMNVEV (reference sequence). V gave up 5 bases and J gave up 4 bases; unmatched junction bases: 14. CDR3 DNA sequence: TGTGCCAGCAGTCCCGAAGCCAAACTAGCGGGGATTTACAATGAGCAGTTCTTC. Amino acids: CASSPEAKLAGIYNEQFF.

The sample holds one count of this clone. V is TRBV7-8 and J is TRBJ2-7, with TRBD1 as a possible D gene (6 bases). Germline V gene lookup returns CDR1 SGHVS and CDR2 FQNEAQ. CDR3 length: 12 amino acids. The V end was cut by 1 base, the J end by 6 bases, with 7 bases between. CDR3: CASSLGTVEQYF. The CDR3 DNA reads TGTGCCAGCAGCTTAGGGACAGTCGAGCAGTACTTC.

This clone occurred a few times. The rearrangement links TRBV30 to TRBJ2-1; D perhaps matches TRBD1 (5 bases). CDR1 and CDR2 (germline): GTSNPN, SVGIG (reference sequence). The V gene lost 3 bases and the J gene lost 6 bases, with 9 bases spanning the gap. This CDR3 comprises 12 residues. The DNA for the CDR3 is TGTGCCTGGAGCCAAAGGGGCAATGAGCAGTTCTTC. Amino acid sequence: CAWSQRGNEQFF.

The J gene is TRBJ2-1, the V gene TRBV4-1, with TRBD2 identical over 14 bases. There are 15 residues in the CDR3. V trimming: 4 bases; J trimming: 9 bases; junction bases outside the gene matches: 5. Per germline, CDR1 MGHRA and CDR2 YSYEKL. The CDR3 DNA is TGCGCCAGCAGCCTTCGACTAGCGGGGGGGCCTGAGCAGTTCTTC. Translated, it gives CASSLRLAGGPEQFF.

The chain links TRBV6-8 to TRBJ2-4; TRBD2 matches at 13 bases. Looked up from germline, CDR1 is MNHGY and CDR2 is SAAAGT. The CDR3 spans 15 residues. The trim removed 6 bases at V and 4 bases at J, leaving 3 bases unmatched. The CDR3 DNA follows: TGTGCCAGCAGACCGGGACTAGCGGGAAAAAACATTCAGTACTTC. Translation gives CASRPGLAGKNIQYF.

The chain employs TRBV18 and TRBJ2-7; TRBD2 is a possible D gene (6 bases). Germline CDR1 and CDR2: KGHSH and LQKENI. This CDR3 region has 15 residues. V lost 0 bases and J lost 4, with 13 bases in between. This chain's CDR3 is CASSPPALSGYEQYF. The CDR3, as DNA: TGTGCCAGCTCACCACCGGCGCTTAGCGGTTACGAGCAGTACTTC.

CDR3 coding DNA: TGTGCCAGCACCATAAGGCCGGGAAAAAGCACAGATACGCAGTATTTT. Amino acid sequence: CASTIRPGKSTDTQYF. This chain uses TRBV6-6 with TRBJ2-3; maybe TRBD2 (5 bases). The germline CDR1 and CDR2 sequences are MNHNY and SVGAGI (reference sequence). The CDR3 has 16 residues. Trimming took off 7 bases at V and 0 bases at J, with 17 bases between the two ends.

V and J are TRBV29-1 and TRBJ1-1, with 7 bases fitting TRBD1. CDR3 length equals 12 residues. V shed 8 bases and J 6 bases; nucleotides not matched to a gene: 9. Germline-derived CDR1 and CDR2 are SQVTM and ANQGSEA. DNA of the CDR3: TGCAGCTATGAGGAGGGGGCGGCTGAAGCTTTCTTT. It is translated as CSYEEGAAEAFF.

V and J are TRBV10-3 and TRBJ1-2, with D maybe TRBD1 (5 bases). Germline CDR1 and CDR2: ENHRY and SYGVKD. V was clipped by 0 bases and J by 5 bases, with 7 bases between them. CDR3 length equals 13 residues. The CDR3 DNA reads as TGTGCCATCAGTGAGTCGACAGCATATGGCTACACCTTC. Protein product: CAISESTAYGYTF.